The rows below give T cell receptor beta chains drawn from one sample of a study of human T cells and chemical hapten exposure. TCRdb re-derived calls from the RACE reads in MiXCR, one entry per CDR3 protein. The sample includes over 85,000 distinct CDR3 sequences, 10% to 11% seen only once; the top ten take approximately 3.1%. This specimen was whole blood, taken in connection with sensitization to the hapten diphenylcyclopropenone (DPC). These receptors all come from a woman aged 55-70 years with alopecia areata. Some clones in this sample may be carry-over from other donors' samples. CDR3s include the opening cysteine and the closing phenylalanine or tryptophan. D genes are given only for firm matches. Expanded clones get a size class; other rows say once, few or many, or leave the size out.

>TRBV29-1|NA|many|TRBJ2-3
CSVEDPPGGDTQYF
TGCAGCGTTGAAGATCCACCAGGGGGGGATACGCAGTATTTT
>TRBV18|TRBD1|few|TRBJ1-2
CASSLRAGQGDYGYTF
TGTGCCAGCTCACTCCGAGCGGGACAGGGGGACTATGGCTACACCTTC
>TRBV7-6|NA|many|TRBJ2-2
CASSLYPTGELFF
TGTGCCAGCAGCCTATATCCCACCGGGGAGCTGTTTTTT
>TRBV25-1|NA|many|TRBJ1-4
CASTISGFTNEKLFF
TGTGCCAGCACCATTTCGGGTTTCACTAATGAAAAACTGTTTTTT
>TRBV5-1|TRBD1|NA|TRBJ1-3
CASSYGQGTHSGNTIYF
TGCGCCAGCAGCTACGGACAGGGGACCCACTCTGGAAACACCATATATTTT
>TRBV6-5|NA|NA|TRBJ1-3
CASTDSGNTIYF
TGTGCCAGCACCGACTCTGGAAACACCATATATTTT
>TRBV11-2|TRBD2|many|TRBJ2-3
CASSRRLAGGGDTQYF
TGTGCCAGCAGCCGTCGACTAGCGGGGGGAGGAGATACGCAGTATTTT
>TRBV24-1|TRBD1|few|TRBJ1-1
CATSELDREWTEAFF
TGTGCCACCAGTGAACTTGACAGGGAATGGACTGAAGCTTTCTTT
>TRBV2|NA|NA|TRBJ2-7
CASSSGTRTYEQYF
TGTGCCAGCAGTTCAGGGACCCGTACCTACGAGCAGTACTTC
>TRBV24-1|TRBD1|NA|TRBJ2-7
CATSENRGYEQYF
TGTGCCACCAGTGAAAACAGGGGTTACGAGCAGTACTTC
>TRBV6-6|NA|NA|TRBJ1-1
CASSYLSEAFF
TGTGCCAGCAGTTATTTGTCTGAAGCTTTCTTT
>TRBV15|NA|NA|TRBJ2-1
CATSSTYSYNEQFF
TGTGCCACCAGCAGTACTTACTCCTACAATGAGCAGTTCTTC
>TRBV5-4|TRBD1|few|TRBJ2-1
CASSLGQGFGEQFF
TGTGCCAGCAGCTTGGGACAGGGTTTCGGTGAGCAGTTCTTC
>TRBV19|NA|NA|TRBJ1-2
CASSQQSLGYGYTF
TGTGCCAGTAGTCAACAGAGCTTAGGCTATGGCTACACCTTC
>TRBV5-6|NA|NA|TRBJ1-1
CASSLVGTTEAFF
TGTGCCAGCAGCTTGGTCGGGACCACTGAAGCTTTCTTT
>TRBV5-1|TRBD1|many|TRBJ1-6
CASSRGQENSPLHF
TGCGCCAGCAGCCGGGGACAGGAGAATTCACCCCTCCACTTT
>TRBV5-1|NA|few|TRBJ1-2
CASSLGATTGTGGYTF
TGCGCCAGCAGCTTGGGGGCAACCACCGGGACCGGTGGCTACACCTTC
>TRBV20-1|TRBD2|many|TRBJ2-3
CSARGTSGGAVTDTQYF
TGCAGTGCTAGAGGGACTAGCGGGGGGGCCGTCACAGATACGCAGTATTTT
>TRBV5-6|NA|few|TRBJ1-2
CASTSDGGNYGYTF
TGTGCCAGCACAAGTGATGGGGGAAACTATGGCTACACCTTC
>TRBV5-1|NA|many|TRBJ2-3
CASSRYGRASPSTDTQYF
TGCGCCAGCAGCCGCTATGGACGGGCTAGCCCCAGCACAGATACGCAGTATTTT
>TRBV6-6|NA|many|TRBJ1-2
CASAGVEGYGYTF
TGTGCCAGCGCGGGGGTAGAGGGCTATGGCTACACCTTC
>TRBV7-9|NA|many|TRBJ2-5
CASSHYRIQETQYF
TGTGCCAGCAGCCATTACAGGATTCAGGAGACCCAGTACTTC
>TRBV10-3|TRBD1|many|TRBJ2-3
CASRDRVSTDTQYF
TGTGCCTCCCGGGACAGGGTTAGCACAGATACGCAGTATTTT
>TRBV20-1|NA|many|TRBJ1-1
CSARGSFKGEAFF
TGCAGTGCTAGGGGCAGCTTTAAAGGTGAAGCTTTCTTT
>TRBV21-1|NA|many|TRBJ1-5
CASSKAGGAQPQHF
TGTGCCAGCAGCAAAGCTGGGGGCGCTCAGCCCCAGCATTTT
>TRBV4-2|TRBD1|many|TRBJ2-7
CASSPRGTGTYEQYF
TGTGCCAGCAGCCCCCGGGGGACAGGGACCTACGAGCAGTACTTC
>TRBV2|NA|many|TRBJ2-1
CASWKGADSNNEQFF
TGTGCCAGCTGGAAAGGTGCGGACAGCAACAATGAGCAGTTCTTC
>TRBV29-1|TRBD1|few|TRBJ1-1
CSVAHDPGQGTEAFF
TGCAGCGTTGCCCATGACCCTGGACAGGGTACTGAAGCTTTCTTT